This T cell receptor (beta chain) appears in the sequencing data of a study of T cells after posttransplantation cyclophosphamide. Study-wide results and caveats: Recipient CMV seropositivity and CMV reactivation strongly tracked TRB clonality.

Cyclophosphamide on days +3 and +4 followed busulfan-fludarabine conditioning and a marrow graft. Here immunoSEQ multiplex PCR was the method, and the copy in TCRdb shows in-frame clones only, minus some. The table has approximately 20,000 clones, about 85% seen once. The CDR3 is made up of 14 amino acids. The V gene's germline CDR1 is SEHNR and CDR2 FQNEAQ (reference sequence). Between the trimmed V and J ends, which lost 8 bases and 5 bases, there was a span of 18 bases. On this clone: The antigen is undetermined.

This TCR was sampled from a female patient in her forties who received an allogeneic stem cell transplant from a related donor, was CMV-positive, and had no GVHD. Some T cells may be the graft donor's. The source material was PBMCs, sampled after allogeneic stem cell transplant with posttransplant cyclophosphamide. This sequence joins TRBV7-9 and TRBJ2-5; tentative D call: TRBD1 (5 bases). CDR3 DNA sequence: TGTGCCAGCTCTCTCACCAGGGTCGGGGAGACCCAGTACTTC. This codes for CASSLTRVGETQYF. The complete variable domain, with remaining parts taken from reference TRBV7-9 and TRBJ2-5, reads DTGVSQNPRHKITKRGQNVTFRCDPISEHNRLYWYRQTLGQGPEFLTYFQNEAQLEKSRLLSDRFSAERPKGSFSTLEIQRTEQGDSAMYLCASSLTRVGETQYFGPGTRLLVL.